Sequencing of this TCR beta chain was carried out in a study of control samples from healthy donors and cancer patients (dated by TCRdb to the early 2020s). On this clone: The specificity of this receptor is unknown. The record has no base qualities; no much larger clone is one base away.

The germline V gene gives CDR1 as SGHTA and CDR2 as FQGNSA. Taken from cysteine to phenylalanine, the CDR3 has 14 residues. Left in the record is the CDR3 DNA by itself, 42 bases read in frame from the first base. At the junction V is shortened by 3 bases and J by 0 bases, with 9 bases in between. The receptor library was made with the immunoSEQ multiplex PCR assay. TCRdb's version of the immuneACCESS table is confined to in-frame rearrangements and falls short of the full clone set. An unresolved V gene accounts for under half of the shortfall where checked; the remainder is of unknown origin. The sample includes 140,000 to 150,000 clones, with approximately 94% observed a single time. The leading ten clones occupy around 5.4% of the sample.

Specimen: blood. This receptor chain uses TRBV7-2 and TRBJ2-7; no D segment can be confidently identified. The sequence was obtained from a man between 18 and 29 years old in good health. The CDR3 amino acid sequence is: CASSLGPSSYEQYF. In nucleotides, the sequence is TGTGCCAGCAGCTTGGGCCCCAGCTCCTACGAGCAGTACTTC.